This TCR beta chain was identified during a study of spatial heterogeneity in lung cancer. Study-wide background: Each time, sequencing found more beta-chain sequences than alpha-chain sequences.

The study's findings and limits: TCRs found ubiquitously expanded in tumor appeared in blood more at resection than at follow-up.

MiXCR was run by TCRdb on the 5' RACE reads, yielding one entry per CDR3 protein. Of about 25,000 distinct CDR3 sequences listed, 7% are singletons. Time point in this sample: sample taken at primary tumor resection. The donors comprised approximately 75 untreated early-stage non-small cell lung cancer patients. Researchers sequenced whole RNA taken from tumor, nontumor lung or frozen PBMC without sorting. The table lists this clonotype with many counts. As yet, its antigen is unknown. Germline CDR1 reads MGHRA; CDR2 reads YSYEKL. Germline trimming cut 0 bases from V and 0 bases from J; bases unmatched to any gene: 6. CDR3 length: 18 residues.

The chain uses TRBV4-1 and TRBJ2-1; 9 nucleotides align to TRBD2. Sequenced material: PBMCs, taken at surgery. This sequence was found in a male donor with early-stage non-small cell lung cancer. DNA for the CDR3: TGCGCCAGCAGCCAAGAAGGGCGGGGGGGAGGCTCCTACAATGAGCAGTTCTTC. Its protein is CASSQEGRGGGSYNEQFF.